This T cell receptor (beta chain) was sequenced for a study of T cell responses to AZD1222 COVID-19 vaccine. Germline V gene lookup returns CDR1 LGHDT and CDR2 YNNKEL (reference sequence). This CDR3 comprises 13 residues. Trimming shortened V by 0 bases and J by 5 bases, and 5 bases separated the two germline ends. TCRdb's table, derived via immunoSEQ multiplex PCR, lists solely in-frame clones and lacks some. The table records over 45,000 clones, about 85% of them present only once. The sample here was peripheral blood, taken on day 0 of AZD1222 vaccination. The sequence came from an adult in good health. This chain joins TRBV3-1 (or the pseudogene TRBV3-2) and TRBJ2-1; D remains ambiguous. CDR3 sequence reads: CASSQDTNNEQFF. DNA of the CDR3: TGTGCCAGCAGCCAAGACACAAACAATGAGCAGTTCTTC.